These T cell receptor beta chains were read from a single sample in a study of PD-1 blockade in mismatch repair-deficient tumors. Profiled with immunoSEQ multiplex PCR; TCRdb holds only in-frame clones, not every one. The sample shows some 49,000 clones, 65% to 80% of them seen only once. The source material was PBMCs, sampled before pembrolizumab treatment. Receptors were obtained from an adult with mismatch repair-deficient cancer. CDR3s include the opening cysteine and the closing phenylalanine or tryptophan. D genes are given only for firm matches. A clone size is listed for some rows: how often the clone was seen (once, few, many), or a class if it is expanded.

CDR3aa: CASSLLNQPQHF; CDR3nt: TGTGCCAGCAGTTTACTAAATCAGCCCCAGCATTTT; v_gene: TRBV28; j_gene: TRBJ1-5; abundance: NA; len: 12; d_gene: NA
CDR3aa: CASSEALSNEQFF; CDR3nt: TGTGCCAGCAGCGAGGCTTTATCCAATGAGCAGTTCTTC; v_gene: TRBV5-4; j_gene: TRBJ2-1; abundance: NA; len: 13; d_gene: NA
CDR3aa: CASSLRGEQFF; CDR3nt: TGCGCCAGCAGCTTGAGGGGTGAGCAGTTCTTC; v_gene: TRBV5-1; j_gene: TRBJ2-1; abundance: NA; len: 11; d_gene: NA
CDR3aa: CASNFPGTYEQYF; CDR3nt: TGTGCCAGCAATTTTCCCGGGACCTACGAGCAGTACTTC; v_gene: TRBV28; j_gene: TRBJ2-7; abundance: NA; len: 13; d_gene: NA
CDR3aa: CASSQVAGLNTEAFF; CDR3nt: TGCGCCAGCAGCCAAGTCGCAGGGCTGAACACTGAAGCTTTCTTT; v_gene: TRBV4-1; j_gene: TRBJ1-1; abundance: medium-sized; len: 15; d_gene: NA
CDR3aa: CASSFFLADTQYF; CDR3nt: TGTGCCAGCAGTTTCTTTTTAGCAGATACGCAGTATTTT; v_gene: TRBV11-3; j_gene: TRBJ2-3; abundance: once; len: 13; d_gene: NA
CDR3aa: CASSPESGELFF; CDR3nt: TGTGCTAGCAGCCCGGAGTCCGGGGAGCTGTTTTTT; v_gene: TRBV7-7; j_gene: TRBJ2-2; abundance: few; len: 12; d_gene: NA
CDR3aa: CASSRERGGFDEKLFF; CDR3nt: TGTGCCAGCAGCAGAGAACGGGGGGGTTTTGATGAAAAACTGTTTTTT; v_gene: TRBV11-2; j_gene: TRBJ1-4; abundance: NA; len: 16; d_gene: NA
CDR3aa: CASSPTGERETQYF; CDR3nt: TGTGCCAGCTCACCAACAGGGGAGCGAGAGACCCAGTACTTC; v_gene: TRBV18; j_gene: TRBJ2-5; abundance: NA; len: 14; d_gene: TRBD1
CDR3aa: CASSRDGAEDIQYF; CDR3nt: TGTGCCAGCAGTCGAGACGGAGCTGAGGACATTCAGTACTTC; v_gene: TRBV6-4; j_gene: TRBJ2-4; abundance: NA; len: 14; d_gene: NA
CDR3aa: CASSLYRQGDEQYF; CDR3nt: TGTGCCAGCAGCTTGTACCGCCAGGGAGACGAGCAGTACTTC; v_gene: TRBV5-5; j_gene: TRBJ2-7; abundance: NA; len: 14; d_gene: NA
CDR3aa: CASSMKGSGANVLTF; CDR3nt: TGTGCCAGCAGCATGAAGGGTTCCGGGGCCAACGTCCTGACTTTC; v_gene: TRBV7-8; j_gene: TRBJ2-6; abundance: NA; len: 15; d_gene: NA
CDR3aa: CASSQGLLGSSYEQYF; CDR3nt: TGCGCCAGCAGCCAAGGACTCCTCGGCAGCTCCTACGAGCAGTACTTC; v_gene: TRBV4-1; j_gene: TRBJ2-7; abundance: NA; len: 16; d_gene: NA
CDR3aa: CASSSGSEQYF; CDR3nt: TGTGCCAGCAGCTCGGGCAGCGAGCAGTACTTC; v_gene: TRBV7-9; j_gene: TRBJ2-7; abundance: NA; len: 11; d_gene: NA
CDR3aa: CASSLAPYNEQFF; CDR3nt: TGTGCCAGCAGCTTGGCCCCGTACAATGAGCAGTTCTTC; v_gene: TRBV5-5; j_gene: TRBJ2-1; abundance: NA; len: 13; d_gene: NA
CDR3aa: CASSLYTGASSYNEQFF; CDR3nt: TGCGCCAGCAGCTTATACACAGGGGCTTCGTCCTACAATGAGCAGTTCTTC; v_gene: TRBV5-1; j_gene: TRBJ2-1; abundance: few; len: 17; d_gene: TRBD1
CDR3aa: CASSDSTSGSYEQYF; CDR3nt: TGTGCCAGCAGTGACAGCACTAGCGGGAGCTACGAGCAGTACTTC; v_gene: TRBV6-6; j_gene: TRBJ2-7; abundance: NA; len: 15; d_gene: TRBD2
CDR3aa: CASSPVVGALYGYTF; CDR3nt: TGTGCCAGCAGCCCCGTCGTTGGGGCTTTGTATGGCTACACCTTC; v_gene: TRBV11-2; j_gene: TRBJ1-2; abundance: NA; len: 15; d_gene: NA
CDR3aa: CASSLNAIEQFF; CDR3nt: TGTGCCAGCAGCTTAAATGCAATCGAGCAGTTCTTC; v_gene: TRBV5-6; j_gene: TRBJ2-1; abundance: NA; len: 12; d_gene: NA
CDR3aa: CASSEGMWGGTEAFF; CDR3nt: TGTGCCAGCAGTGAGGGTATGTGGGGTGGGACTGAAGCTTTCTTT; v_gene: TRBV2; j_gene: TRBJ1-1; abundance: once; len: 15; d_gene: NA
CDR3aa: CASSTLAGNQPQHF; CDR3nt: TGTGCCAGCAGTACCTTGGCAGGGAATCAGCCCCAGCATTTT; v_gene: TRBV27; j_gene: TRBJ1-5; abundance: NA; len: 14; d_gene: NA
CDR3aa: CASSEDRNNYGYTF; CDR3nt: TGTGCCAGCAGTGAAGACAGGAATAACTATGGCTACACCTTC; v_gene: TRBV6-1; j_gene: TRBJ1-2; abundance: NA; len: 14; d_gene: NA
CDR3aa: CASSLGQRSYNEQFF; CDR3nt: TGTGCCAGCAGCTTGGGTCAGCGATCCTACAATGAGCAGTTCTTC; v_gene: TRBV5-6; j_gene: TRBJ2-1; abundance: NA; len: 15; d_gene: NA